The 24 T cell receptor beta chains reported below all come from one sample, sequenced in a study of monozygotic twins with inflammatory bowel disease. TCRdb re-called the 5' RACE reads and shows each CDR3 protein once, DNA omitted. Its listing shows 150,000 to 200,000 distinct CDR3 sequences. The sequenced sample was blood. The receptors were sampled from a human donor with ulcerative colitis or Crohn's disease, or a healthy co-twin of an affected twin (not recorded which).

The chain carries TRBV6-1 and TRBJ1-2; without DNA, the TCRdb call of TRBD1 cannot be checked. Per germline, CDR1 MNHNS and CDR2 SASEGT. The CDR3 contains 14 residues. The CDR3 loop is CASSESGQPYGYTF.

The chain recombines TRBV11-2 with TRBJ2-2; TCRdb lists TRBD1, though no DNA is available to test this call. Germline V gene sequence: CDR1 SGHAT, CDR2 FQNNGV. This CDR3 contains 18 residues. The CDR3: CASSPDRVFGHGIGELFF.

The chain combines TRBV7-9 with TRBJ2-7. CDR1 is SEHNR, CDR2 FQNEAQ, per germline (reference sequence). There are 11 residues in the CDR3. The CDR3 sequence: CASSLAGEQYF.

CDR3 region: CASAVNTEAFF. The chain joins TRBV6-2 or TRBV6-3 to TRBJ1-1. The CDR3 totals 11 residues. Germline assignment: CDR1 MNHEY and CDR2 SVGEGT.

The V gene is TRBV7-9, the J gene TRBJ2-1. This CDR3 region has 16 residues. Looked up from germline, CDR1 is SEHNR and CDR2 is FQNEAQ (reference sequence). This chain's CDR3 is CASSLAQRPLGNEQFF.

This chain links TRBV5-4 with TRBJ1-4; no DNA is available, so the TRBD1 call from TCRdb remains unchecked. CDR1 is SGHNT, CDR2 YYREEE, per germline (reference sequence). The CDR3 runs 15 residues. CDR3 residues: CASSLGGTGVEKLFF.

The chain has TRBV10-2 and TRBJ2-3. The germline V gene encodes CDR1 WSHSY and CDR2 SAAADI. This CDR3 contains 14 residues. The CDR3: CASSHRASTDTQYF.

This chain joins TRBV3-1 and TRBJ2-7; the TCRdb D gene call, TRBD2, has no DNA to confirm it. CDR3 size: 13 residues. CDR1 is LGHDT and CDR2 is YNNKEL in the germline V gene (reference sequence). This chain's CDR3 is CASSQEGPLGQYF.

The J gene is TRBJ2-3, the V gene TRBV28; TCRdb's D gene call, TRBD2, goes unchecked for lack of DNA. Germline V gives CDR1 MDHEN, CDR2 SYDVKM. This CDR3 has 16 residues. The CDR3 loop is CASSPGGAGSTDTQYF.

This sequence joins TRBV7-2 and TRBJ1-1. The germline V gene has CDR1 SGHTA and CDR2 FQGNSA. This CDR3 spans 15 amino acids. CDR3 residues: CASSPMGGGWTEAFF.

The chain recombines TRBV20-1 with TRBJ1-1; TCRdb's assignment of TRBD1 cannot be checked, as there is no DNA. Germline CDR1 and CDR2: DFQATT and SNEGSKA (reference sequence). The CDR3 has 14 residues. The chain's CDR3 is CSASQGGIGTEAFF.

This chain uses TRBV14 with TRBJ2-3. This CDR3 comprises 14 residues. Germline assignment: CDR1 SGHDN and CDR2 FVKESK. This CDR3 is CASSQVFGPDTQYF.

The J gene is TRBJ2-7, the V gene TRBV6-6; TCRdb's D call, TRBD2, is unchecked because there is no DNA. CDR3 length: 14 residues. Per germline, CDR1 MNHNY and CDR2 SVGAGI (reference sequence). The CDR3 loop is CASSYTRGGYEQYF.

The V gene is TRBV29-1, the J gene TRBJ2-7; TCRdb's D gene call, TRBD2, goes unchecked for lack of DNA. Germline V lookup: CDR1 SQVTM, CDR2 ANQGSEA. This CDR3 contains 16 residues. The CDR3 loop reads CSVEESASGFSYEQYF.

This chain uses TRBV5-1 with TRBJ1-4; the D call of TRBD1 rests on TCRdb alone, since no DNA is present to check it. This CDR3 has 15 amino acids. Germline CDR1 and CDR2: SGHRS and YFSETQ. The CDR3 here is CASSLEWTGVEKLFF.

This sequence joins TRBV20-1 and TRBJ2-3; absent DNA, TCRdb's TRBD2 call cannot be checked. Germline V gene data show CDR1 as DFQATT and CDR2 as SNEGSKA (reference sequence). There are 16 residues in the CDR3. CDR3 amino acids: CSARDLRAGSSDTQYF.

The chain carries TRBV7-9 and TRBJ2-1; the TCRdb call, TRBD2, lacks DNA for checking. There are 15 residues in the CDR3. The germline V gene encodes CDR1 SEHNR and CDR2 FQNEAQ (reference sequence). The chain's CDR3 is CASSLRGRAVDEQFF.

The V call is TRBV30, the J call TRBJ2-2. The V gene's germline CDR1 is GTSNPN and CDR2 SVGIG (reference sequence). This CDR3 region has 14 residues. CDR3 residues: CARGPISNTGELFF.

J is TRBJ1-3 and V is TRBV3-1. The CDR3 has 15 amino acids. Germline CDR1 and CDR2: LGHDT and YNNKEL (reference sequence). CDR3 protein: CASSQDSGPAGTIYF.

V and J are TRBV7-2 and TRBJ2-2; there is no DNA to check the TCRdb D call of TRBD1. The CDR3 runs 15 residues. Germline CDR1 SGHTA, CDR2 FQGNSA. CDR3 loop: CASSLRGANTGELFF.

The chain joins TRBV6-1 to TRBJ2-7; TCRdb picks TRBD1, but there is no DNA to check that call. CDR3 length equals 14 residues. From germline, CDR1 is MNHNS and CDR2 SASEGT. The CDR3 sequence: CASTKGTPIYEQYF.

The chain employs TRBV18 and TRBJ1-4. The CDR3 spans 13 residues. From germline, CDR1 is KGHSH and CDR2 LQKENI. The CDR3 loop is CASSPQGNEKLFF.

This chain connects TRBV2 to TRBJ2-1; TCRdb gives TRBD1 as the D gene, but with no DNA this cannot be confirmed. The germline V gene encodes CDR1 SNHLY and CDR2 FYNNEI. CDR3 length equals 14 residues. The CDR3 loop reads CASSPPGTGNEQFF. The variable domain in full, completed from reference TRBV2 and TRBJ2-1, reads EPEVTQTPSHQVTQMGQEVILRCVPISNHLYFYWYRQILGQKVEFLVSFYNNEISEKSEIFDDQFSVERPDGSNFTLKIRSTKLEDSAMYFCASSPPGTGNEQFFGPGTRLTVL.

The chain carries TRBV4-3 and TRBJ2-3; the D call of TRBD1 rests on TCRdb alone, since no DNA is present to check it. From germline, CDR1 is LGHNA and CDR2 YSLEER. The length of the CDR3 is 13 residues. CDR3 protein: CASSGQGSDTQYF.